This entry lists 19 T cell receptor beta chains sequenced from one sample in a study of identical twins. From the 5' RACE reads, TCRdb called clonotypes with MiXCR, one entry per CDR3 protein. In the table there are hundreds of thousands of distinct CDR3 sequences, roughly 24% of which are singletons. This sample was also put to use in a study of T cells expressing NK-cell markers.

The material sequenced was CD4+ T cells sorted from blood. Every receptor here comes from a young woman in good health.

This clonotype was detected a few times. The chain carries TRBV30 and TRBJ2-7; perhaps D is TRBD1 or TRBD2 (6 bases each). CDR3 length: 14 amino acids. The ends were cut back, 3 bases at V and 1 base at J, with 13 bases in the middle. Germline V gene lookup returns CDR1 GTSNPN and CDR2 SVGIG (reference sequence). CDR3 residues: CAWRDWGASYEQYF. The CDR3 DNA follows: TGTGCCTGGAGGGACTGGGGGGCTTCCTACGAGCAGTACTTC.

The V and J genes are TRBV14 and TRBJ2-3; no clear D gene. The germline V gene encodes CDR1 SGHDN and CDR2 FVKESK. Trimming removed 3 bases from V and 5 bases from J, with 3 bases in between. This CDR3 has 11 amino acids. The CDR3 region has the DNA TGTGCCAGCAGCCACTTAGATACGCAGTATTTT. Translated, it gives CASSHLDTQYF.

This clonotype was seen a few times. J is TRBJ2-1 and V is TRBV20-1; unclear D gene. Trimming pared 3 bases from V and 10 bases from J, leaving 4 bases between. Germline V lookup: CDR1 DFQATT, CDR2 SNEGSKA (reference sequence). CDR3 length equals 9 residues. CDR3 in DNA: TGCAGTGCTAGGGGGGAGCAGTTCTTC. Translated, it gives CSARGEQFF.

V is TRBV7-9 and J is TRBJ2-2; possibly TRBD1 or TRBD2 for D (6 bases each). V lost 2 bases to trimming and J lost 2 bases, with 12 bases between them. This CDR3 spans 16 amino acids. CDR1 is SEHNR and CDR2 is FQNEAQ in the germline V gene (reference sequence). The CDR3 coding sequence is TGTGCCAGCAGCTTAATTTGGGGGGCCAACACCGGGGAGCTGTTTTTT. Translating gives CASSLIWGANTGELFF.

Only a few counts were recorded for this clonotype. The V and J genes are TRBV24-1 and TRBJ2-1; 8 bases fit TRBD2. This CDR3 has 14 amino acids. Germline V gives CDR1 KGHDR, CDR2 SFDVKD. The V gene end was trimmed by 7 bases and the J gene end by 5 bases; junction bases not matched to a gene: 6. CDR3 in amino acids: CATSRRRGDNEQFF. CDR3 DNA: TGTGCCACCAGCCGCCGGCGGGGGGACAATGAGCAGTTCTTC.

V gene TRBV12-3 or TRBV12-4 combines with J gene TRBJ2-3; D is uncertain. Trimming shortened V by 6 bases and J by 3 bases, and 7 bases separated the two germline ends. The CDR3 spans 12 residues. CDR3 nucleotides: TGTGCCAGCAGAAAGAGTACAGATACGCAGTATTTT. As protein: CASRKSTDTQYF.

This clonotype was picked up a small number of times. The gene calls are TRBV12-3 or TRBV12-4 and TRBJ2-3, with D perhaps TRBD1 or TRBD2 (5 bases each). Trimming stripped 5 bases from V and 0 bases from J, with 9 bases between. The CDR3 sequence is 14 residues long. CDR3 bases: TGTGCCAGCAGTCGCAGGGAGAGCACAGATACGCAGTATTTT. This translates into CASSRRESTDTQYF.

The chain carries TRBV20-1 and TRBJ2-3; D ambiguous. This CDR3 has 14 residues. Germline V CDR1 and CDR2: DFQATT, SNEGSKA (reference sequence). Trimming removed 4 bases from V and 5 bases from J, with 16 bases in between. Here the CDR3 DNA reads TGCAGTGCTAAAGATCCCTTATCGGGAGATACGCAGTATTTT. Translated: CSAKDPLSGDTQYF.

The CDR3 region has the DNA TGCGCCAGCAGCACCTTAGCGGGAACCTCCTACGAGCAGTACTTC. Protein: CASSTLAGTSYEQYF. The chain carries TRBV5-1 and TRBJ2-7, with TRBD2 matching 8 bases. Germline values: CDR1 SGHRS, CDR2 YFSETQ. The CDR3 has 15 amino acids. The V segment lost 4 bases and the J segment 0 bases; nucleotides outside the gene matches: 6.

The chain carries TRBV24-1 and TRBJ2-1; D is uncertain. The CDR3 spans 16 residues. The germline gives CDR1 KGHDR, CDR2 SFDVKD. V lost 4 bases and J lost 1, with 13 bases in between. The CDR3 bases are TGTGCCACCAGTGAAGGGAAGTCTGGGTCCTACAATGAGCAGTTCTTC. Encoded protein: CATSEGKSGSYNEQFF.

The J gene is TRBJ2-7, the V gene TRBV7-8; TRBD2 might be the D (5 bases). Germline CDR1 SGHVS, CDR2 FQNEAQ. V gave up 6 bases and J gave up 3 bases, with 21 bases separating them. The CDR3 loop spans 16 amino acids. Written as DNA, the CDR3 is TGTGCCAGCAGTTTATCGAGGGTATTCAGAGGCTACGAGCAGTACTTC. It specifies CASSLSRVFRGYEQYF. The full variable domain, with the rest looked up from reference TRBV7-8 and TRBJ2-7, is GAGVSQSPRYKVAKRGQDVALRCDPISGHVSLFWYQQALGQGPEFLTYFQNEAQLDKSGLPSDRFFAERPEGSVSTLKIQRTQQEDSAVYLCASSLSRVFRGYEQYFGPGTRLTVT.

This clonotype was recorded a few times. The genes are TRBV5-1 and TRBJ2-2; D may match TRBD1 or TRBD2 (5 bases each). V was shortened by 3 bases and J by 2 bases, with 8 bases between the two germline ends. The CDR3 length is 14 residues. Germline lookup yields CDR1 SGHRS and CDR2 YFSETQ. The CDR3 coding sequence is TGCGCCAGCAGCTCGGGGCACAACACCGGGGAGCTGTTTTTT. Its translation is CASSSGHNTGELFF. Drawing the rest from reference TRBV5-1 and TRBJ2-2, the complete variable domain is KAGVTQTPRYLIKTRGQQVTLSCSPISGHRSVSWYQQTPGQGLQFLFEYFSETQRNKGNFPGRFSGRQFSNSRSEMNVSTLELGDSALYLCASSSGHNTGELFFGEGSRLTVL.

This clonotype was picked up a small number of times. The chain joins TRBV7-8 to TRBJ2-1; 9 nucleotides agree with TRBD2. In germline, CDR1 is SGHVS, CDR2 FQNEAQ. J was trimmed by 5 bases and V by 5 bases; bases with no gene match: 13. The CDR3 is made up of 17 amino acids. The CDR3 sequence is CASSGRILAGSNNEQFF. CDR3 nucleotides: TGTGCCAGCAGCGGAAGGATCCTAGCGGGGTCAAACAATGAGCAGTTCTTC.

The table lists this clonotype with a count of one. The CDR3 spells CTFSFAGLAGASSYNEQFF. CDR3 coding DNA: TGTACCTTCAGTTTCGCGGGACTAGCGGGGGCGAGCTCCTACAATGAGCAGTTCTTC. V is TRBV12-3 or TRBV12-4 and J is TRBJ2-1; 14 nucleotides match TRBD2. This CDR3 has 19 amino acids.

The CDR3 sequence is CASSQSGRAFNEQFF. The CDR3 nucleotides are TGTGCCAGCTCACAAAGCGGGAGGGCCTTCAATGAGCAGTTCTTC. The chain is built from TRBV18 and TRBJ2-1, with 10 nucleotides matching TRBD2. Germline-derived CDR1 and CDR2 are KGHSH and LQKENI. The trim removed 4 bases at V and 6 bases at J, leaving 6 bases unmatched. There are 15 residues in the CDR3.

This chain joins TRBV7-9 and TRBJ1-5, with a tentative D call TRBD1 (5 bases). This CDR3 comprises 16 residues. Looked up from germline, CDR1 is SEHNR and CDR2 is FQNEAQ (reference sequence). V lost 5 bases, J lost 2 bases, and 16 bases lay in between. For the CDR3, the DNA is TGTGCCAGCAGCGCCGTGGGGGTCCCGGGCAATCAGCCCCAGCATTTT. This sequence encodes CASSAVGVPGNQPQHF.

The rearrangement joins TRBV12-3 or TRBV12-4 to TRBJ2-1; 14 nucleotides align to TRBD2. The CDR3 is 16 residues long. The J segment lost 11 bases and the V segment lost 5 bases, leaving 11 bases of the junction unmatched. CDR3 bases: TGTGCCAGCAGTACACCCGGGACTAGCGGGAGACTAAAGCAGTTCTTC. This encodes CASSTPGTSGRLKQFF.

The chain employs TRBV5-1 and TRBJ1-2; D remains ambiguous. The CDR3 totals 12 residues. CDR1 is SGHRS and CDR2 is YFSETQ in the germline V gene. The V gene lost 4 bases and the J gene lost 3 bases, with 7 bases spanning the gap. This chain's CDR3 is CASSPVHYGYTF. The CDR3 bases are TGCGCCAGCAGCCCGGTTCACTATGGCTACACCTTC.

This sequence joins TRBV20-1 and TRBJ2-5, with D maybe TRBD1 (5 bases). CDR1 and CDR2 from the germline V gene are DFQATT and SNEGSKA (reference sequence). The CDR3 contains 15 residues. V was pared by 5 bases and J by 2 bases, with 18 bases between. The CDR3: CSAERDSRYQETQYF. CDR3 bases: TGCAGTGCTGAGAGAGACAGTCGGTATCAAGAGACCCAGTACTTC.